A single sample is the source of the 30 T cell receptor beta chains below, sequenced in a study of shared clonotypes between healthy human individuals. Clones were sequenced by immunoSEQ multiplex PCR, and TCRdb holds only the in-frame ones, with some missing. The profile covers under 1,100,000 clones, with 75% to 85% appearing a single time and roughly 0.61% taken by the ten largest. Sequencing used memory CD4+ T cells from PBMCs. Subset given: CD45RA-negative fraction. Source of these receptors: a man aged 18 to 35 in good health. Some clones in this sample may be carry-over from other donors' samples.

A few counts support this clone. In nucleotides, the CDR3 is TGCGCCAGCAGCTTTGCGGGTTCGGTTGACACTGAAGCTTTCTTT. Amino acid sequence: CASSFAGSVDTEAFF. The chain joins TRBV5-1 to TRBJ1-1; D gene unclear. The V and J ends lost 2 bases and 3 bases respectively, with 14 bases between them. CDR1 is SGHRS and CDR2 is YFSETQ in the germline V gene. There are 15 residues in the CDR3. Based on the CDR3 plus reference TRBV5-1 and TRBJ1-1, the full variable domain is KAGVTQTPRYLIKTRGQQVTLSCSPISGHRSVSWYQQTPGQGLQFLFEYFSETQRNKGNFPGRFSGRQFSNSRSEMNVSTLELGDSALYLCASSFAGSVDTEAFFGQGTRLTVV.

This clone was seen just once. The CDR3 region is CSAPAPFIQYF. The CDR3 nucleotides are TGCAGTGCTCCCGCCCCTTTTATTCAGTACTTC. This chain links TRBV20-1 with TRBJ2-4, with no clear D. Deletions cut 5 bases from V and 10 bases from J, with 12 bases between. Germline CDR1 DFQATT, CDR2 SNEGSKA (reference sequence). The CDR3 has 11 residues.

This clone was observed once. V gene TRBV11-3 combines with J gene TRBJ1-1; D remains ambiguous. Germline V gives CDR1 SGHNT, CDR2 YENEEA. The CDR3 runs to 13 residues. The V end lost 3 bases, the J end lost 11 bases, and 16 bases lay between the germline ends. The CDR3: CASSFTAGSHAFF. CDR3 DNA sequence: TGTGCCAGCAGCTTTACGGCAGGCTCACACGCTTTCTTT.

The chain combines TRBV5-6 with TRBJ2-2; D possibly matches TRBD1 or TRBD2 (5 bases each). This CDR3 is built from 17 residues. V lost 4 bases and J lost 6, with 22 bases in between. The germline V gene has CDR1 SGHDT and CDR2 YYEEEE. CDR3 sequence: CASSHAGTYSIAGELFF. The CDR3 nucleotides read TGTGCCAGCAGCCACGCCGGGACCTATTCAATCGCCGGGGAGCTGTTTTTT.

The gene calls are TRBV7-9 and TRBJ1-4; no definite D call. Looked up from germline, CDR1 is SEHNR and CDR2 is FQNEAQ (reference sequence). The V end was cut by 4 bases, the J end by 7 bases, with 7 bases between. The CDR3 has 12 amino acids. CDR3 bases: TGTGCCAGCAGCTCCAGCAGTGAAAAACTGTTTTTT. It codes for CASSSSSEKLFF.

This chain connects TRBV5-1 to TRBJ2-1; 14 nucleotides line up with TRBD2. Germline-derived CDR1 and CDR2 are SGHRS and YFSETQ. V was pared by 5 bases and J by 6 bases, with 4 bases of the junction left unmatched. The CDR3 has 15 amino acids. The CDR3, as DNA: TGCGCCAGCAGGGGGACTAGCGGGAGTTTCAATGAGCAGTTCTTC. Protein product: CASRGTSGSFNEQFF.

CDR3 nucleotide sequence: TGTGCCTGGACGAAGGGGTTTACTGGAAACACCATATATTTT. It is translated as CAWTKGFTGNTIYF. The rearrangement links TRBV30 to TRBJ1-3; TRBD1 is a possible D gene (5 bases). The CDR3 loop spans 14 amino acids. The germline V gene encodes CDR1 GTSNPN and CDR2 SVGIG (reference sequence). V dropped 4 bases and J dropped 2 bases, with 12 bases sitting between them.

V gene TRBV5-1 combines with J gene TRBJ2-1; unclear D gene. There are 12 residues in the CDR3. V was cut by 4 bases and J by 9 bases, with 11 bases left in between. Germline CDR1 reads SGHRS; CDR2 reads YFSETQ. The DNA for the CDR3 is TGCGCCAGCAGCCCCGAAAGAGGTGAGCAGTTCTTC. This encodes CASSPERGEQFF.

This clone was detected many times. J is TRBJ2-3 and V is TRBV28; TRBD2 is a possible D gene (6 bases). The CDR3 contains 13 residues. Trimming removed 7 bases at V and 2 bases at J, with 10 bases between. Germline V CDR1 and CDR2: MDHEN, SYDVKM. CDR3 region: CASIGTSTDTQYF. CDR3 coding DNA: TGTGCCAGCATTGGGACTTCCACAGATACGCAGTATTTT.

This clone was seen only once. CDR3 sequence reads: CASSIGQGAPAFF. In DNA form, the CDR3 reads TGTGCCAGTAGTATAGGACAGGGGGCGCCGGCTTTCTTT. This chain joins TRBV19 and TRBJ1-1; 10 nucleotides match TRBD1. With V trimmed by 1 base and J by 11 bases, 4 bases remained unmatched. CDR1 is LNHDA and CDR2 is SQIVND in the germline V gene (reference sequence). CDR3 length equals 13 residues.

This clone has ten or more counts. This specimen includes other DNA sequences encoding the same CDR3. The genes are TRBV9 and TRBJ2-6; a possible D gene is TRBD1 (8 bases). There are 18 residues in the CDR3. Deletions cut 2 bases from V and 0 bases from J, with 15 bases between. In germline, CDR1 is SGDLS, CDR2 YYNGEE. CDR3 region: CASSVGQGLSSGANVLTF. CDR3 DNA sequence: TGTGCCAGCAGCGTCGGACAGGGACTAAGCTCTGGGGCCAACGTCCTGACTTTC.

The genes are TRBV28 and TRBJ1-2, with no clear D. The CDR3 sequence is 13 residues long. Germline V CDR1 and CDR2: MDHEN, SYDVKM. Between the trimmed V and J ends, which lost 7 bases and 4 bases, there was a span of 13 bases. CDR3 nucleotide sequence: TGTGCCAGCAAGTGGACCTCCACCTATGGCTACACCTTC. Its protein product is CASKWTSTYGYTF.

In the case of this clone: At the DNA level, this CDR3 is encoded by other sequences in the same sample as well. J is TRBJ2-1 and V is TRBV5-1; D ambiguous. The CDR3 consists of 14 residues. V lost 0 bases to trimming and J lost 2 bases, with 6 bases between them. CDR1 is SGHRS and CDR2 is YFSETQ in the germline V gene. The CDR3 here is CASSLGDTYNEQFF. The CDR3 region has the DNA TGCGCCAGCAGCTTGGGAGACACCTACAATGAGCAGTTCTTC.

V and J are TRBV5-4 and TRBJ2-1, with D tentatively TRBD2 (5 bases). CDR1 is SGHNT and CDR2 is YYREEE in the germline V gene (reference sequence). There are 16 residues in the CDR3. V lost 4 bases and J 0 bases, leaving 14 bases between the germline ends. CDR3 nucleotide sequence: TGTGCCAGCAGCGGGGAGAGCAGACGCTCCTACAATGAGCAGTTCTTC. It specifies CASSGESRRSYNEQFF.

The chain employs TRBV18 and TRBJ2-1; D remains unclear. From germline, CDR1 is KGHSH and CDR2 LQKENI. Deletions cut 1 base from V and 8 bases from J, with 9 bases between. The CDR3 extends over 13 amino acids. The CDR3 nucleotides are TGTGCCAGCTCACCACTAGCTTGGGATGAGCAGTTCTTC. Its protein is CASSPLAWDEQFF.

In this sample, this clone turned up once. CDR3 region: CASSLGLMGVNTEAFF. The CDR3 DNA sequence: TGTGCCAGCAGCTTGGGTTTGATGGGGGTGAACACTGAAGCTTTCTTT. This sequence joins TRBV5-5 and TRBJ1-1, with D maybe TRBD1 (5 bases). The V end lost 0 bases, the J end lost 0 bases, and 12 bases lay between the germline ends. CDR3 size: 16 residues. Germline CDR1 reads SGHKS; CDR2 reads YYEKEE (reference sequence).

The V gene is TRBV2, the J gene TRBJ2-4; maybe TRBD1 (5 bases). The CDR3 has 18 residues. V lost 0 bases and J lost 6, with 21 bases in between. Germline lookup yields CDR1 SNHLY and CDR2 FYNNEI. The CDR3: CASSEAAAWTWGRNIQYF. The CDR3 coding sequence is TGTGCCAGCAGTGAAGCCGCCGCCTGGACCTGGGGCCGAAACATTCAGTACTTC. The full variable domain, with the rest looked up from reference TRBV2 and TRBJ2-4, is EPEVTQTPSHQVTQMGQEVILRCVPISNHLYFYWYRQILGQKVEFLVSFYNNEISEKSEIFDDQFSVERPDGSNFTLKIRSTKLEDSAMYFCASSEAAAWTWGRNIQYFGAGTRLSVL.

This clone was picked up one time. The CDR3 bases are TGTGCCAGCGAGCCGTCTAGCGGGAGACCCCCACGCAATGAGCAGTTCTTC. This sequence encodes CASEPSSGRPPRNEQFF. This chain joins TRBV28 and TRBJ2-1; 10 bases are a match to TRBD2. The CDR3 length is 17 residues. J was trimmed by 6 bases and V by 8 bases; bases with no gene match: 16. Germline loops: CDR1 MDHEN, CDR2 SYDVKM.

The rearrangement uses TRBV29-1 and TRBJ2-1; D gene uncertain. Trimming cost V 5 bases and J 0 bases, with 8 bases left between them. Germline V gene lookup returns CDR1 SQVTM and CDR2 ANQGSEA. The CDR3 runs to 13 residues. CDR3 bases: TGCAGCGTTCGGTGGGCCTCCTACAATGAGCAGTTCTTC. This sequence encodes CSVRWASYNEQFF.

The V gene is TRBV7-2, the J gene TRBJ2-3; D perhaps matches TRBD2 (5 bases). Germline V gene lookup returns CDR1 SGHTA and CDR2 FQGNSA. The CDR3 consists of 15 residues. V was cut by 3 bases and J by 9 bases, with 19 bases left in between. CDR3 bases: TGTGCCAGCAGCTTGTGGCCAGCGGCCCTACAGACGCAGTATTTT. Encoded protein: CASSLWPAALQTQYF.

This chain connects TRBV10-3 to TRBJ2-7; 11 nucleotides line up with TRBD1. There are 15 residues in the CDR3. CDR1 is ENHRY and CDR2 is SYGVKD in the germline V gene. J gave up 0 bases and V 6 bases, and 4 bases lay outside the gene matches. The DNA of the CDR3 is TGTGCCATCAGGGTAGGGACAGGGGGCTCCTACGAGCAGTACTTC. This gives the protein CAIRVGTGGSYEQYF.

The chain is built from TRBV7-9 and TRBJ1-1; D remains ambiguous. The V and J ends lost 1 base and 8 bases respectively, with 8 bases between them. Germline values: CDR1 SEHNR, CDR2 FQNEAQ (reference sequence). This CDR3 comprises 12 residues. The CDR3 region is CASSLGSGEAFF. CDR3 bases: TGTGCCAGCAGCTTAGGGAGTGGGGAAGCTTTCTTT.

With respect to this clone: Other DNA sequences in this sample translate to the same CDR3. The chain uses TRBV2 and TRBJ1-1; TRBD1 matches 11 bases. The V gene end was trimmed by 6 bases and the J gene end by 4 bases; junction bases not matched to a gene: 4. Germline V CDR1 and CDR2: SNHLY, FYNNEI. The CDR3 has 14 amino acids. CDR3 sequence: CASSGQGAGTEAFF. The CDR3 bases are TGTGCCAGCAGCGGACAGGGGGCGGGCACTGAAGCTTTCTTT.

The rearrangement joins TRBV4-2 to TRBJ1-2; maybe TRBD1 (6 bases). Trimming took 0 bases from V and 4 from J, leaving 12 bases between them. The CDR3 sequence is 15 residues long. Germline V gene lookup returns CDR1 LGHNA and CDR2 YNFKEQ. CDR3 in amino acids: CASSQDTGTPYGYTF. CDR3 sequence (DNA): TGTGCCAGCAGCCAAGACACCGGGACACCCTATGGCTACACCTTC.

This clone was recorded once. V and J are TRBV7-9 and TRBJ1-4, with 7 bases lining up with TRBD1. CDR3 size: 14 residues. V trimming: 0 bases; J trimming: 10 bases; junction bases outside the gene matches: 5. Germline V lookup: CDR1 SEHNR, CDR2 FQNEAQ (reference sequence). The CDR3 protein is CASSLAGQGVKLFF. CDR3 DNA sequence: TGTGCCAGCAGCTTAGCGGGGCAGGGGGTAAAACTGTTTTTT. The full variable domain, with the rest looked up from reference TRBV7-9 and TRBJ1-4, is DTGVSQNPRHKITKRGQNVTFRCDPISEHNRLYWYRQTLGQGPEFLTYFQNEAQLEKSRLLSDRFSAERPKGSFSTLEIQRTEQGDSAMYLCASSLAGQGVKLFFGSGTQLSVL.

The rearrangement joins TRBV30 to TRBJ1-3; D is undetermined. V lost 4 bases, J lost 0 bases, and 10 bases lay in between. The CDR3 loop spans 14 amino acids. Looked up from germline, CDR1 is GTSNPN and CDR2 is SVGIG (reference sequence). The CDR3 region is CAWIPSYSGNTIYF. The CDR3, as DNA: TGTGCCTGGATCCCCAGTTACTCTGGAAACACCATATATTTT. The full variable domain, its missing parts supplied by reference TRBV30 and TRBJ1-3, is SQTIHQWPATLVQPVGSPLSLECTVEGTSNPNLYWYRQAAGRGLQLLFYSVGIGQISSEVPQNLSASRPQDRQFILSSKKLLLSDSGFYLCAWIPSYSGNTIYFGEGSWLTVV.

In the case of this clone: Relative to the germline gene, one junction end is altered; a read error may explain this. The gene calls are TRBV5-1 and TRBJ1-4; D is possibly TRBD1 (5 bases). CDR3 length equals 15 residues. Per the germline V gene, CDR1 is SGHRS and CDR2 is YFSETQ. The DNA for the CDR3 is TGTGCCAGCAGCTTGGTGGGACTCGGTTATGAAAAACTGTTTTTT. Protein product: CASSLVGLGYEKLFF.

This clone was counted only a few times. The chain carries TRBV28 and TRBJ1-4, with TRBD1 as a possible D gene (5 bases). Trimming removed 3 bases from V and 5 bases from J, with 13 bases in between. Germline CDR1 reads MDHEN; CDR2 reads SYDVKM. This CDR3 is 15 amino acids long. The CDR3 reads CASSLRQIQNEKLFF. CDR3 DNA sequence: TGTGCCAGCAGTTTGCGACAGATACAAAATGAAAAACTGTTTTTT.

The V gene is TRBV27, the J gene TRBJ1-1, with D unclear. V was cut by 6 bases and J by 3 bases, with 17 bases left in between. The germline gives CDR1 MNHEY, CDR2 SMNVEV (reference sequence). The CDR3 loop spans 15 amino acids. The DNA of the CDR3 is TGTGCCAGCAGAGCATACTCGGGGTCACACACTGAAGCTTTCTTT. It specifies CASRAYSGSHTEAFF.

This chain joins TRBV2 and TRBJ1-1; D remains ambiguous. The V end was cut by 8 bases, the J end by 4 bases, with 8 bases between. The CDR3 has 11 amino acids. CDR1 and CDR2 from the germline V gene are SNHLY and FYNNEI. CDR3 amino acids: CASGRPTEAFF. Written as DNA, the CDR3 is TGTGCCAGCGGAAGACCCACTGAAGCTTTCTTT.